Listed below are T cell receptor beta chains from one sample, sequenced in a study of human T cells and chemical hapten exposure. From the RACE reads, TCRdb called clonotypes with MiXCR, one entry per CDR3 protein. The sample includes under 200,000 distinct CDR3 sequences, 25% to 35% of them seen just once. The input for sequencing was whole blood, taken in connection with sensitization to the hapten diphenylcyclopropenone (DPC). These receptors all come from a woman younger than 30 with alopecia areata. Some clones in this sample may be carry-over from other donors' samples. Each CDR3 is given with its conserved first and last residue. The order of the fields is J gene, D gene, clone size, V gene, CDR3 DNA, CDR3 protein. The D gene is left open where the match is weak. Some rows have no size entry. The others give once, few or many, or a class for an expanded clone.

>TRBJ2-1|-|-|TRBV7-9
TGTGCCAGCAGCCGTCCTGGACTTGACAATGAGCAGTTCTTC
CASSRPGLDNEQFF
>TRBJ2-1|-|-|TRBV6-2/TRBV6-3
TGTGCCAGCAGCCCTAGCCCGAGAGGGCCGAATGAGCAGTTCTTC
CASSPSPRGPNEQFF
>TRBJ1-1|-|few|TRBV6-2/TRBV6-3
TGTGCCTCCCGGGGCCCAGGGGCGTACACTGAAGCTTTCTTT
CASRGPGAYTEAFF
>TRBJ2-1|TRBD2|-|TRBV9
TGTGCCAGCAGCTCCGGGACTATGAAGTTCTTC
CASSSGTMKFF
>TRBJ2-5|TRBD2|-|TRBV7-2
TGTGCCAGCAGCTCTAGCGGGGGAACCCAGTACTTC
CASSSSGGTQYF
>TRBJ2-5|-|-|TRBV27
TGTGCCAGCAGCCCGCGGGACAGATTTCAAGAGACCCAGTACTTC
CASSPRDRFQETQYF
>TRBJ2-7|TRBD2|few|TRBV7-9
TGTGCCAGCAGCTTAAAGTCAGGGCTAGCGGGAAGCTACGAGCAGTACTTC
CASSLKSGLAGSYEQYF
>TRBJ2-6|-|-|TRBV3-1
TGTGCCAGCAGCCAAGTAGCCTCTGGGGCCAACGTCCTGACTTTC
CASSQVASGANVLTF
>TRBJ1-1|-|-|TRBV9
TGTGCCTCAAAAGCCGGGCAGGACAACACTGAAGCTTTCTTT
CASKAGQDNTEAFF
>TRBJ2-3|-|few|TRBV3-1
TGTGCCAGCAGCCGGAGGGCCGATCTCTATACGCAGTATTTT
CASSRRADLYTQYF
>TRBJ2-7|-|-|TRBV2
TGTGCCAGCAGTGAATTGGGCCTCGAGCAGTACTTC
CASSELGLEQYF
>TRBJ1-2|-|-|TRBV6-2/TRBV6-3
TGTGCCAGCAGTTACGGCGAGGGGGATGGCTACACCTTC
CASSYGEGDGYTF
>TRBJ2-7|-|-|TRBV20-1
TGCAGTGCTAGGGTGGGAGGAGGAAACGAGCAGTACTTC
CSARVGGGNEQYF
>TRBJ2-3|-|-|TRBV9
TGTGCCAGCAGCGTAGTGGGCTGGAACACAGATACGCAGTATTTT
CASSVVGWNTDTQYF
>TRBJ1-2|-|few|TRBV11-2
TGTGCCAGCAGCCCGGCCTCGGTAGGGGTACTACGCGGTGGCTACACCTTC
CASSPASVGVLRGGYTF
>TRBJ2-3|-|-|TRBV5-1
TGCGCCAGCAGCTTGGACAGGGCCCCAGATACGCAGTATTTT
CASSLDRAPDTQYF
>TRBJ2-1|TRBD2|-|TRBV24-1
TGTGCCACCAGTGGGACTAGCCACAATGAGCAGTTCTTC
CATSGTSHNEQFF
>TRBJ2-7|TRBD1|many|TRBV29-1
TGCAGCGTTAAGGGACAGGGGGACGAGCAGTACTTC
CSVKGQGDEQYF
>TRBJ2-1|TRBD1|-|TRBV20-1
TGCAGGGGGGACAGAGATTACAATGAGCAGTTCTTC
CRGDRDYNEQFF
>TRBJ2-3|-|-|TRBV4-3
TGCGCCAGCAGCCAAGCCGTCCCGTTAATTAGCACAGATACGCAGTATTTT
CASSQAVPLISTDTQYF
>TRBJ1-5|TRBD1|few|TRBV29-1
TGCAGCGTTGGGACAGGGGGTCAGCCCCAGCATTTT
CSVGTGGQPQHF
>TRBJ1-1|-|many|TRBV9
TGTGCCAGCAGCGGGATGGGGCGCACTGAAGCTTTCTTT
CASSGMGRTEAFF
>TRBJ2-3|-|few|TRBV13
TGTGCCAGCAGCCCCCCGCGGGCCTCTGATTCCACGCAGTATTTT
CASSPPRASDSTQYF
>TRBJ1-1|-|-|TRBV13
TGTGCCAGCAGCTTTATGAACACTGAAGCTTTCTTT
CASSFMNTEAFF
>TRBJ2-7|TRBD2|-|TRBV14
TGTGCCAGCAGCCGAATGACGGGACTAGCGGGAGGGCGGTTGACTTACGAGCAGTACTTC
CASSRMTGLAGGRLTYEQYF
>TRBJ1-1|-|few|TRBV6-6
TGTGCCAGCAGTCGAATTACCGGCCTTACTGAAGCTTTCTTT
CASSRITGLTEAFF
>TRBJ2-7|TRBD1|-|TRBV29-1
TGCAGCGCGGGACAGACAAATTCCTACGAGCAATACTTC
CSAGQTNSYEQYF
>TRBJ2-5|TRBD2|-|TRBV10-3
TGTGCCAGCTCCCGGGGCGGGGGGCAGCAAGAGACCCAGTACTTC
CASSRGGGQQETQYF
>TRBJ2-2|-|few|TRBV9
TGTGCCAGCAGCGGTGGGTCGAACACCGGGGAGCTGTTTTTT
CASSGGSNTGELFF
>TRBJ1-2|-|many|TRBV28
TGTGCCAGCAGTTTTCCCAGTAACTATGGCTACACCTTC
CASSFPSNYGYTF
>TRBJ1-1|TRBD1|-|TRBV24-1
TGTGCCACCAACGCTCTCCAGGGGGTAAATACTGAAGCTTTCTTT
CATNALQGVNTEAFF
>TRBJ2-1|-|-|TRBV2
TGTGCCAGCAGTAAGGGCGGCCTGGTTGAGCAGTTCTTC
CASSKGGLVEQFF
>TRBJ2-5|-|few|TRBV6-1
TGTGCCAGCAGTGGAGCGACAAAAGAGACCCAGTACTTC
CASSGATKETQYF
>TRBJ1-6|-|-|TRBV7-2
TGTGCCAGCAAACCCAGACGGGATTCACCCCTCCACTTT
CASKPRRDSPLHF
>TRBJ2-3|-|-|TRBV28
TGTGCCAGCAGCGAATTGCCGGGACGTGACACAGATACGCAGTATTTT
CASSELPGRDTDTQYF
>TRBJ2-7|-|few|TRBV20-1
TGCAGTGCTACGCGGGAAGGGCCCTACGAGCAGTACTTC
CSATREGPYEQYF
>TRBJ2-5|-|few|TRBV29-1
TGCAGCCACGGGGAGGGGGCCCAAGAGACCCAGTACTTC
CSHGEGAQETQYF
>TRBJ2-1|TRBD1|-|TRBV7-9
TGTGCCAGCAGCCTCACAGGGGCCCATGAGCAGTTCTTC
CASSLTGAHEQFF
>TRBJ2-3|-|few|TRBV4-2
TGTGCCAGCAGCTCAGGGGTCACAGGGGATACGCAGTATTTT
CASSSGVTGDTQYF
>TRBJ2-1|TRBD2|-|TRBV20-1
TGCAGTGCTAGCGCCTTGGCAGCGGGAGGGTCGGCGAAGCAGTTCTTC
CSASALAAGGSAKQFF
>TRBJ2-7|TRBD2|-|TRBV29-1
TGCAGCGTTGAAGATCGAGCGGGGAGCTCCTACGAGCAGTACTTC
CSVEDRAGSSYEQYF
>TRBJ2-2|-|many|TRBV29-1
TGCAGCGTTGAGACCGGCGGGGAGCTGTTTTTT
CSVETGGELFF
>TRBJ2-1|TRBD2|-|TRBV6-2/TRBV6-3
TGTGCCAGCAGTTACCGTACGGGACTAGCGGGAGGTTACAATGAGCAGTTCTTC
CASSYRTGLAGGYNEQFF
>TRBJ2-7|-|few|TRBV4-1
TGCGCCAGCAGCCAAGAGGCGCCTAGTAGGGAGCAGTACTTC
CASSQEAPSREQYF
>TRBJ2-1|-|-|TRBV10-3
TGTGCCATCGGGGGTTTAAACAATGAGCAGTTCTTC
CAIGGLNNEQFF
>TRBJ2-7|-|-|TRBV20-1
TGCAGTGTAGGGGGGGCTTCCTACGAGCAGTACTTC
CSVGGASYEQYF
>TRBJ1-4|-|few|TRBV5-1
TGCGCCAGCAGCCCGGGCTCGGCGAAACTGTTTTTT
CASSPGSAKLFF
>TRBJ1-6|-|few|TRBV6-5
TGTGCCAGCAGACCCGGGGGGCGGTATAATTCACCCCTCCACTTT
CASRPGGRYNSPLHF
>TRBJ1-1|-|few|TRBV5-1
TGCGCCAGCAGCTTGGCCATGGGGCCCTTGAACACTGAAGCTTTCTTT
CASSLAMGPLNTEAFF
>TRBJ2-7|-|-|TRBV27
TGTGCCAGCAGTGGCAGGGCCTACGAGCAGTACTTC
CASSGRAYEQYF
>TRBJ2-1|-|many|TRBV6-2/TRBV6-3
TGTGCCAGCACCCTGGTGGGAGAACAGTTCTTC
CASTLVGEQFF
>TRBJ2-4|-|-|TRBV6-2/TRBV6-3
TGTGCCAGCAGTTACGAGGGGGTGGCCAAAAACATTCAGTACTTC
CASSYEGVAKNIQYF
>TRBJ1-4|TRBD1|-|TRBV7-9
TGTGCCAGCGGGACAGGGGTCGGAGAAAAACTGTTTTTT
CASGTGVGEKLFF
>TRBJ2-1|-|-|TRBV5-1
TGCGCCAGCAAAACATGGGGGACACCCTACAATGAGCAGTTCTTC
CASKTWGTPYNEQFF
>TRBJ1-2|-|few|TRBV27
TGTGCCAGCAGCCTGACAGGCCCCGCTAACTATGGCTACACCTTC
CASSLTGPANYGYTF
>TRBJ2-7|TRBD1|few|TRBV4-1
TGCGCCAGCAGCCAAGCTGGACAGGGGTCCTCCTACGAGCAGTACTTC
CASSQAGQGSSYEQYF
>TRBJ2-5|-|-|TRBV7-2
TGTGCCAGCAGCTTTGGTATCGTGAGCCAAGAGACCCAGTACTTC
CASSFGIVSQETQYF
>TRBJ1-5|-|many|TRBV6-2/TRBV6-3
TGTGCCAGCAGTAAGACCTATAGCAATCAGCCCCAGCATTTT
CASSKTYSNQPQHF
>TRBJ2-3|-|few|TRBV12-3/TRBV12-4
TGTGCCAGCAGTTCAGGCTCAAGCACAGATACGCAGTATTTT
CASSSGSSTDTQYF
>TRBJ2-7|TRBD1|-|TRBV29-1
TGCAGCGTGGAGAGAGGGGACAGGCGGCCCTACGAGCAGTACTTC
CSVERGDRRPYEQYF